Sequencing of this T cell receptor beta chain was carried out in a study of CD8+ T cells in alopecia areata. General study findings and limits: An increase in clonality over normal scalp was evident in lesional scalp, especially alopecia totalis/universalis. TCR sharing across patients was less clear than in mice, possibly HLA-related.

Extracted RNA was reverse transcribed, and the resulting cDNA served as sequencing template. TCRdb keeps only in-frame clones here, not all; method: immunoSEQ multiplex PCR. The sample records about 19,000 clones, roughly 60% being singletons. In its sample, this clone was seen a few times. Its antigen remains unidentified. Researchers sorted CD4+ cells into CD25+CD127- cells for roughly 5 patients. In alopecia areata patients, both lesional scalp punch biopsies and peripheral blood were collected. PBMCs, the starting material, were the source of sorted CD4+ and CD8+ T cells. CDR1 is SQVTM and CDR2 is ANQGSEA in the germline V gene. CDR3 size: 13 residues. V lost 4 bases, J lost 1 base, and 8 bases lay in between.

The receptor's source is a human donor with alopecia areata. Sequences were obtained from CD4+ Tregs sorted from blood. This chain connects TRBV29-1 to TRBJ1-5; D not certain. The CDR3 reads CSVVPGSNQPQHF. The CDR3 coding sequence is TGCAGCGTTGTTCCGGGCAGCAATCAGCCCCAGCATTTT.